The next 23 T cell receptor beta chains were all read from a single sample in a study of shared clonotypes between healthy human individuals (dated by TCRdb to about 2020). The library was prepared using the immunoSEQ multiplex PCR assay. Entries here come from immuneACCESS through TCRdb and include only in-frame sequences with V and J called. Some clones fail to appear in such tables; in the studies checked, an unresolved V gene covers under half of the shortfall, and the cause of the remainder is unknown. The sample contains more than 2,000,000 clones, 80% to 95% of them found a single time. The ten largest make up 0.3% to 0.4% of the sample. Sequenced: naive CD4+ T cells from PBMCs. This specimen's cell subset or site label, interpreted: CD45RA+ positively selected. The receptors come from a man between 18 and 29 years old in good health. Some clones in this sample may be carry-over from other donors' samples.

The genes are TRBV5-8 and TRBJ1-5; TRBD1 agrees at 10 bases. The CDR3 covers 17 residues. Germline-derived CDR1 and CDR2 are SGHTS and YDEGEE. After removal of 0 bases from V and 7 bases from J, the junction contained 10 bases not matched to a gene. The chain's CDR3 is CASSLVTGGELAQPQHF. The CDR3 nucleotides are TGTGCCAGCAGCTTGGTGACAGGGGGCGAATTAGCGCAGCCCCAGCATTTT.

Worth noting for this clone: This CDR3 is also generated by other DNA sequences in the sample. J is TRBJ2-7 and V is TRBV2, with D maybe TRBD2 (6 bases). Per germline, CDR1 SNHLY and CDR2 FYNNEI. There are 11 residues in the CDR3. Trimming pared 3 bases from V and 7 bases from J, leaving 7 bases between. This CDR3 is CASSEEGEQYF. CDR3 in DNA: TGTGCCAGCAGTGAGGAGGGGGAGCAGTACTTC.

The rearrangement joins TRBV9 to TRBJ1-3; D gene uncertain. The V end was cut by 3 bases, the J end by 0 bases, with 10 bases between. This CDR3 has 15 amino acids. Germline CDR1 is SGDLS and CDR2 is YYNGEE. For the CDR3, the DNA is TGTGCCAGCAGCGCGGTTGGGTACTCTGGAAACACCATATATTTT. Translated, it gives CASSAVGYSGNTIYF.

The chain combines TRBV6-1 with TRBJ1-1; the D gene is possibly TRBD1 (6 bases). V gave up 6 bases and J gave up 11 bases, with 16 bases separating them. The germline V gene has CDR1 MNHNS and CDR2 SASEGT. CDR3 length: 12 residues. As DNA, the CDR3 is TGTGCCAGCAGGGGAGAGGGGAGGGGGGCTTTCTTT. Translated, it gives CASRGEGRGAFF.

CDR3 sequence (DNA): TGTGCCAGCAGCGCAACAGGGAGCTCCTACGAGCAGTACTTC. Protein: CASSATGSSYEQYF. V and J are TRBV6-1 and TRBJ2-7, with D perhaps matching TRBD1 (6 bases). Germline V lookup: CDR1 MNHNS, CDR2 SASEGT. V was clipped by 6 bases and J by 0 bases, with 12 bases between them. CDR3 length equals 14 residues.

The CDR3 protein is CSVVRGGYGEQFF. The CDR3 DNA reads as TGCAGCGTTGTAAGAGGGGGGTACGGTGAGCAGTTCTTC. The chain carries TRBV29-1 and TRBJ2-1; perhaps D is TRBD1 or TRBD2 (6 bases each). This CDR3 is built from 13 residues. The germline V and J ends were trimmed by 4 bases and 9 bases, with 16 bases remaining between them. The V gene's germline CDR1 is SQVTM and CDR2 ANQGSEA.

This clone occurred once. J is TRBJ2-3 and V is TRBV5-1, with D maybe TRBD2 (5 bases). The germline gives CDR1 SGHRS, CDR2 YFSETQ. Trimming removed 4 bases at V and 2 bases at J, with 11 bases between. The length of the CDR3 is 14 residues. The CDR3 DNA reads TGCGCCAGCAGCGGCGGAGGCTTCACAGATACGCAGTATTTT. Amino acids: CASSGGGFTDTQYF. Full variable domain (remainder filled in from reference TRBV5-1 and TRBJ2-3): KAGVTQTPRYLIKTRGQQVTLSCSPISGHRSVSWYQQTPGQGLQFLFEYFSETQRNKGNFPGRFSGRQFSNSRSEMNVSTLELGDSALYLCASSGGGFTDTQYFGPGTRLTVL.

The rearrangement joins TRBV29-1 to TRBJ2-3, with D uncertain. From germline, CDR1 is SQVTM and CDR2 ANQGSEA. The length of the CDR3 is 13 residues. The V end lost 5 bases, the J end lost 4 bases, and 13 bases lay between the germline ends. The CDR3 bases are TGCAGCGTTCACCCAATTTGGGCAGATACGCAGTATTTT. Translating gives CSVHPIWADTQYF.

About this clone: The same CDR3 also results from other DNA sequences found in this sample. This chain connects TRBV7-9 to TRBJ1-2; 7 positions match TRBD1. This CDR3 region has 14 residues. V was pared by 1 base and J by 7 bases, with 6 bases of the junction left unmatched. The germline V gene has CDR1 SEHNR and CDR2 FQNEAQ (reference sequence). This chain's CDR3 is CASSLGARQGGYTF. CDR3 DNA: TGTGCCAGCAGCTTAGGGGCGAGACAGGGTGGCTACACCTTC. The full variable domain, with the rest looked up from reference TRBV7-9 and TRBJ1-2, is DTGVSQNPRHKITKRGQNVTFRCDPISEHNRLYWYRQTLGQGPEFLTYFQNEAQLEKSRLLSDRFSAERPKGSFSTLEIQRTEQGDSAMYLCASSLGARQGGYTFGSGTRLTVV.

The chain links TRBV28 to TRBJ2-5; possible D gene TRBD2, 6 bases. Germline lookup yields CDR1 MDHEN and CDR2 SYDVKM. CDR3 size: 13 residues. V gave up 6 bases and J gave up 3 bases, with 11 bases separating them. As DNA, the CDR3 is TGTGCCAGCAGGGAGGGGATGGAAGAGACCCAGTACTTC. It yields the protein CASREGMEETQYF.

The chain recombines TRBV6-6 with TRBJ2-3; TRBD2 aligns across 7 bases. J lost 1 base, V lost 7 bases, and 8 bases had no gene match. Per the germline V gene, CDR1 is MNHNY and CDR2 is SVGAGI (reference sequence). This CDR3 has 15 residues. The CDR3 bases are TGTGCCAGCAAGGTCAGCGGGATCGGCACAGATACGCAGTATTTT. It yields the protein CASKVSGIGTDTQYF.

The rearrangement links TRBV5-1 to TRBJ2-2, with TRBD2 as a possible D gene (6 bases). CDR3 length: 14 amino acids. The V gene lost 4 bases and the J gene lost 4 bases, with 11 bases spanning the gap. CDR1 is SGHRS and CDR2 is YFSETQ in the germline V gene. The CDR3 DNA reads as TGCGCCAGCAGCCCTGGGGGGATCACCGGGGAGCTGTTTTTT. Its translation is CASSPGGITGELFF.

The chain couples TRBV19 to TRBJ1-5, with TRBD1 as a possible D gene (5 bases). There are 15 residues in the CDR3. The V gene lost 8 bases and the J gene lost 5 bases, with 19 bases spanning the gap. Germline V gene lookup returns CDR1 LNHDA and CDR2 SQIVND (reference sequence). In DNA form, the CDR3 reads TGTGCCAGTGGGTGGGGGTCGAGTATCGATCAGCCCCAGCATTTT. This gives the protein CASGWGSSIDQPQHF.

The chain is built from TRBV5-1 and TRBJ2-1, with 7 bases fitting TRBD2. Germline values: CDR1 SGHRS, CDR2 YFSETQ. V lost 3 bases and J lost 3; bases outside the gene matches: 6. This CDR3 has 15 amino acids. In DNA form, the CDR3 reads TGCGCCAGCAGCTCGTCTAGCGGTTTCTACAATGAGCAGTTCTTC. Translation gives CASSSSSGFYNEQFF.

Regarding this clone: In the same sample, other DNA sequences code for this CDR3. CDR3 loop: CASSLETQYF. CDR3 DNA sequence: TGTGCCAGCAGTTTAGAGACCCAGTACTTC. The rearrangement uses TRBV28 and TRBJ2-5; no clear D. Trimming shortened V by 2 bases and J by 5 bases, and 0 bases separated the two germline ends. The CDR3 sequence is 10 residues long. Germline lookup yields CDR1 MDHEN and CDR2 SYDVKM.

The rearrangement links TRBV28 to TRBJ2-7, with D maybe TRBD2 (6 bases). The CDR3 runs 12 residues. Deletions cut 5 bases from V and 6 bases from J, with 11 bases between. The V gene's germline CDR1 is MDHEN and CDR2 SYDVKM. The CDR3 bases are TGTGCCAGCAGTGCCCGACTAGGCGAGCAGTACTTC. Protein: CASSARLGEQYF.

V is TRBV19 and J is TRBJ1-1; TRBD1 is a possible D gene (6 bases). The germline V gene has CDR1 LNHDA and CDR2 SQIVND (reference sequence). Deletions cut 3 bases from V and 10 bases from J, with 15 bases between. This CDR3 has 13 amino acids. CDR3 nucleotide sequence: TGTGCCAGTAGTATTAACAGGGCAGGGAGAGCTTTCTTT. As protein: CASSINRAGRAFF.

A few counts support this clone. CDR3 protein: CASSEYREPYNEQFF. CDR3 coding DNA: TGTGCCAGCAGTGAATACCGGGAGCCCTACAATGAGCAGTTCTTC. The V gene is TRBV2, the J gene TRBJ2-1, with a weak D call TRBD2 (6 bases). Per the germline V gene, CDR1 is SNHLY and CDR2 is FYNNEI. V was trimmed by 2 bases and J by 2 bases, leaving 10 bases between them. The CDR3 has 15 amino acids.

This chain connects TRBV7-2 to TRBJ1-2; no firm D call. CDR1 is SGHTA, CDR2 FQGNSA, per germline. The CDR3 covers 17 residues. V was cut by 5 bases and J by 0 bases, with 19 bases left in between. The CDR3 nucleotides are TGTGCCAGCAGCCGACGTAGATCCGATAGCGCTAACTATGGCTACACCTTC. This translates into CASSRRRSDSANYGYTF. The full variable domain, rest sourced from reference TRBV7-2 and TRBJ1-2, is GAGVSQSPSNKVTEKGKDVELRCDPISGHTALYWYRQSLGQGLEFLIYFQGNSAPDKSGLPSDRFSAERTGGSVSTLTIQRTQQEDSAVYLCASSRRRSDSANYGYTFGSGTRLTVV.

The V gene is TRBV5-1, the J gene TRBJ2-7; the D gene could be TRBD1 or TRBD2 (5 bases each). Germline assignment: CDR1 SGHRS and CDR2 YFSETQ. V lost 4 bases, J lost 2 bases, and 16 bases lay in between. The CDR3 totals 15 residues. The CDR3 nucleotides read TGCGCCAGCAGCCTCCGTGGGACCCGAGCCTACGAGCAGTACTTC. Protein: CASSLRGTRAYEQYF.

The rearrangement joins TRBV18 to TRBJ2-7, with unresolved D. V was trimmed by 3 bases and J by 3 bases, leaving 9 bases between them. This CDR3 has 13 residues. Germline-derived CDR1 and CDR2 are KGHSH and LQKENI. CDR3 sequence: CASSPTDYYEQYF. CDR3 bases: TGTGCCAGCTCACCCACAGATTACTACGAGCAGTACTTC.

V and J are TRBV7-8 and TRBJ2-1, with a weak D call TRBD2 (6 bases). The V and J ends lost 2 bases and 7 bases respectively, with 12 bases between them. Germline V lookup: CDR1 SGHVS, CDR2 FQNEAQ. The CDR3 is 14 amino acids. The CDR3 protein is CASSLTSQGNEQFF. CDR3 nucleotide sequence: TGTGCCAGCAGCTTAACTAGCCAGGGAAATGAGCAGTTCTTC.

The chain employs TRBV27 and TRBJ2-3, with unresolved D. This CDR3 is 13 amino acids long. V was trimmed by 3 bases and J by 8 bases, leaving 12 bases between them. Germline V lookup: CDR1 MNHEY, CDR2 SMNVEV (reference sequence). This CDR3 is CASSFPPSGTQYF. As DNA, the CDR3 is TGTGCCAGCAGTTTCCCCCCATCTGGTACGCAGTATTTT.